This T cell receptor (beta chain) was observed in a study of T cells in Graves' hyperthyroidism and ophthalmopathy (dated by TCRdb to between 2018 and 2021). Study-level background: Peripheral blood was sampled at the time of initial diagnosis, prior to any treatment. To identify distinguishing TCR V-J signatures, a discovery cohort of 100 patients was used, comprising 43 with Graves' ophthalmopathy and approximately 58 with stable Graves' hyperthyroidism. Prospective prediction of ophthalmopathy was tested in an independent validation cohort of 18 to 20 hyperthyroidism patients and 17 patients who later progressed to ophthalmopathy. The 100 or so discovery patients were randomly divided into training and test sets at a 7:3 ratio. Thyroid tissue and blood T-cell repertoires from several Graves' hyperthyroidism patients were also compared in the study. After sampling, hyperthyroidism patients received methimazole starting at 30 mg daily, and ophthalmopathy patients received high-dose intravenous methylprednisolone. TCR Vbeta CDR3 sequencing of approximately 140 peripheral blood samples (around 45 ophthalmopathy, roughly 72 hyperthyroidism and approximately 17 progressor patients) is reported in the paper. General findings and caveats noted by the study authors: Sample size was not statistically predetermined, and investigators were not blinded to group allocation. A 13 V-J signature model separated ophthalmopathy from stable hyperthyroidism, with roughly 88% sensitivity and 81.08% specificity in cross-validation and 80%/75% in testing. During validation, the model predicted progression to ophthalmopathy a median of roughly 7.1 months ahead of onset, with 60% to 71% sensitivity and 72.22% specificity. Most expanded thyroid clonotypes (frequency above 0.001) were also detected in blood, suggesting blood repertoires may reflect thyroid immune responses.

V lost 3 bases and J lost 4 bases, and the count of bases not matched to a germline gene is 6. There are 14 amino acids in the CDR3, from cysteine to phenylalanine inclusive. Left in the record is the CDR3 DNA by itself, 42 bases read in frame from the first base. The germline V gene sets CDR1 to SNHLY and CDR2 to FYNNEI. Amplification of TCR beta CDR3 regions was carried out from RNA transcripts. For the first round of RT-PCR on the TCR CDR3, the HTBI primer set was used together with the Qiagen OneStep RT-PCR kit. A second multiplex PCR round built the libraries, followed by size selection and purification. The libraries were sequenced on an Illumina HiSeq2000 using paired-end 100 bp reads. Per the original workflow: SOAPnuke was used to process the raw data, with reads discarded if the reads contained adapters or uncalled bases, had a mean Phred below 15, or lacked an exact constant-primer or identifier match. High-quality paired reads were merged using COPE v1.2.5, and each unique nucleotide sequence was defined as a clonotype. MiTCR v1.1 was used to align clonotypes to the IMGT TRBV, TRBD and TRBJ reference segments. Only V-J combinations with frequency above 0.0001, covering approximately 99% of repertoires, were analysed. The TCS score was defined as the ratio of F50 (clonal expansion) to E x V (chaos), calculated using BLOSUM62-based TCRdist between CDR3 peptides within each V-J. Welch's t-statistics and random forest reduced approximately 520 V-J features to roughly 13, which were used in a naive Bayes classifier (R e1071). TCRdb cleaned the public reads at Q25 with fastp, built clones with MiXCR and kept in-frame beta chains. When rows share a CDR3 protein, they turn into one entry using the most common DNA and genes. What appears here as the V and J calls and clone size reflects TCRdb's work, not the paper's. The sample table records 300,000 or so distinct CDR3 sequences; approximately 17% of these occur just once. The top ten clonotypes cover about 50% of the sample.

Ophthalmopathy patients had moderately to severely active disease, Clinical Activity Score of at least 3, NOSPECS grade of at least 4, and duration under 3 months. Any patient with an uncontrolled infection, another autoimmune disease, pregnancy or lactation was excluded. Diagnoses relied on clinical symptoms, serum thyroxine and TRAb, thyroid ultrasound and orbital computed tomography. Ficoll-Paque density gradient centrifugation was used to isolate PBMCs from under 11 ml of fresh peripheral blood. Trizol reagent was used to extract total RNA, and RNA quality was then checked on an Agilent 2100 Bioanalyzer. In this sample, this clonotype turned up many times. Its antigen remains undetermined. No base qualities exist here, and no much larger clone lies one base off it.

Sequencing was carried out using blood. This chain is built from TRBV2 and TRBJ2-7; 7 junctional bases match TRBD1. This receptor was obtained from an older woman with Graves' ophthalmopathy. Read as DNA, the sequence is TGTGCCAGCAGTGACCAGGGGGAAGGGTACGAGCAGTACTTC. Its product reads: CASSDQGEGYEQYF.